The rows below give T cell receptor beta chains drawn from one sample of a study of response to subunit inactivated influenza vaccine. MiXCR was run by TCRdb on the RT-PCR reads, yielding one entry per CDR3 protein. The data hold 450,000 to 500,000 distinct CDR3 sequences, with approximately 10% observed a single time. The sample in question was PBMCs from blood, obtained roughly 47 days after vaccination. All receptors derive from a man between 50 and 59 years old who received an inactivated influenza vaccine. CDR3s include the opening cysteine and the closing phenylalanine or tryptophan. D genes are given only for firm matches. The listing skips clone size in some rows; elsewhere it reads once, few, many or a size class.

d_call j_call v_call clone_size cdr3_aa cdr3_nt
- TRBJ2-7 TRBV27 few CASSFFRGLLGHEQYF TGTGCCAGCAGTTTCTTTCGGGGGCTTCTTGGACACGAGCAGTACTTC
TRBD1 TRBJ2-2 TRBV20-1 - CSAKQGAGELFF TGCAGTGCAAAACAGGGGGCCGGGGAGCTGTTTTTT
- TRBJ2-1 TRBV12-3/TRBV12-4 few CASTKVYIAPSNEQFF TGTGCCAGCACTAAAGTTTATATAGCGCCAAGCAATGAGCAGTTCTTC
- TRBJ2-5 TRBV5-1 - CASSSGTSGQTQYF TGCGCCAGCAGCTCGGGGACTTCCGGACAGACCCAGTACTTC
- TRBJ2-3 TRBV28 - CASSLWTDTQYF TGTGCCAGCAGTTTATGGACAGATACGCAGTATTTT
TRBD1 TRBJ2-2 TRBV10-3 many CAISLDRAHVNTGELFF TGTGCCATCAGTTTGGACAGGGCCCACGTTAACACCGGGGAGCTGTTTTTT
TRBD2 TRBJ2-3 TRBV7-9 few CASSPRVREQADTQYF TGTGCCAGCAGCCCCCGTGTGCGGGAGCAGGCAGATACGCAGTATTTT
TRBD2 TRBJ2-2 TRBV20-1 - CSASDSGSSTGELFF TGCAGTGCTAGTGATAGCGGGAGTAGTACCGGGGAGCTGTTTTTT
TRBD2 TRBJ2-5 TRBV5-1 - CASSFKAGGEETQYF TGCGCCAGCAGCTTTAAAGCGGGAGGTGAAGAGACCCAGTACTTC
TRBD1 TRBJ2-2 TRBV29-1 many CSAQSSNRGRRELFF TGCAGCGCACAGTCGTCCAACAGGGGGCGAAGGGAGCTGTTTTTT
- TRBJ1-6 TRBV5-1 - CASKQGFTYNSPLHF TGCGCCAGCAAGCAGGGATTTACCTATAATTCACCCCTCCACTTT
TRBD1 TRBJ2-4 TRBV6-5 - CASSYSADRVGSAKNIQYF TGTGCCAGCAGTTACTCGGCGGACAGGGTGGGATCGGCCAAAAACATTCAGTACTTC